These 13 T cell receptor beta chains were all obtained from the same sample, sequenced in a study of shared clonotypes between healthy human individuals. Selected positively for CCR7 and CD45RO-negative, naive CD8 cells excluded terminally differentiated effector memory CD45RA+ cells. Measured with immunoSEQ multiplex PCR; TCRdb has only the in-frame clones, and not every one. This table has roughly 2 million clones, about 95% appearing once. The sequenced material came from naive CD8+ T cells sorted from blood. These receptors were collected from a man between 18 and 29 years old in good health.

This chain links TRBV4-3 with TRBJ2-7; a possible D gene is TRBD1 (6 bases). Per the germline V gene, CDR1 is LGHNA and CDR2 is YSLEER. The CDR3 has 15 residues. Trimming left V 2 bases short and J 2 bases short, with 13 bases between. The CDR3 spells CASSQRPQGTYEQYF. Here the CDR3 DNA reads TGCGCCAGCAGCCAACGGCCCCAGGGGACCTACGAGCAGTACTTC.

The genes are TRBV2 and TRBJ1-4; D remains ambiguous. The germline V gene encodes CDR1 SNHLY and CDR2 FYNNEI. V was clipped by 1 base and J by 4 bases, with 4 bases between them. This CDR3 region has 13 residues. The CDR3 DNA follows: TGTGCCAGCAGTGAAGAGCATAATGAAAAACTGTTTTTT. As protein: CASSEEHNEKLFF.

Turning to this clone: At the DNA level, this CDR3 is encoded by other sequences in the same sample as well. The chain joins TRBV7-9 to TRBJ1-1, with D possibly TRBD1 on 6 matching bases. This CDR3 has 12 amino acids. V shed 6 bases and J shed 5 bases, with 10 bases lying between them. CDR1 SEHNR and CDR2 FQNEAQ come from the germline V gene (reference sequence). CDR3 sequence (DNA): TGTGCCAGCAGTTCAGGGGCAACTGAAGCTTTCTTT. This sequence encodes CASSSGATEAFF.

This clone is a singleton in its sample. V gene TRBV9 combines with J gene TRBJ2-5; TRBD1 is a possible D gene (5 bases). CDR1 and CDR2 (germline): SGDLS, YYNGEE. This CDR3 has 13 residues. The V and J ends lost 4 bases and 4 bases respectively, with 11 bases between them. CDR3 coding DNA: TGTGCCAGCAGCCCCCAGGGTCGAGAGACCCAGTACTTC. It specifies CASSPQGRETQYF.

This clone has only a few counts. Different DNA sequences within this sample yield the same CDR3. This chain links TRBV19 with TRBJ2-7; 9 nucleotides align to TRBD2. Germline V gives CDR1 LNHDA, CDR2 SQIVND (reference sequence). The CDR3 extends over 13 amino acids. V lost 4 bases to trimming and J lost 2 bases; unmatched junction nucleotides: 0. The CDR3 loop is CASSSGRAYEQYF. CDR3 nucleotides: TGTGCCAGTAGTAGCGGGAGGGCCTACGAGCAGTACTTC.

This clone occurred once. The chain combines TRBV9 with TRBJ2-7, with 15 bases aligning to TRBD2. CDR3 length: 15 residues. CDR1 SGDLS and CDR2 YYNGEE come from the germline V gene. V trimming: 3 bases; J trimming: 4 bases; junction bases outside the gene matches: 2. DNA for the CDR3: TGTGCCAGCAGCGCGGGGACTAGCGGGGGGTACGAGCAGTACTTC. As protein: CASSAGTSGGYEQYF.

The genes are TRBV7-9 and TRBJ2-5, with 10 nucleotides matching TRBD1. The CDR3 runs to 17 residues. CDR1 and CDR2 from the germline V gene are SEHNR and FQNEAQ (reference sequence). J was trimmed by 2 bases and V by 0 bases; bases with no gene match: 6. The CDR3 sequence: CASSLAQDRGKQETQYF. Written as DNA, the CDR3 is TGTGCCAGCAGCTTAGCGCAGGACAGGGGGAAACAAGAGACCCAGTACTTC.

The chain combines TRBV12-5 with TRBJ2-3; 7 bases align to TRBD2. The J segment lost 6 bases and the V segment lost 1 base, leaving 4 bases of the junction unmatched. The germline V gene encodes CDR1 LGHNT and CDR2 FRNRAP. The CDR3 is made up of 14 amino acids. This CDR3 reads CASGLGAGGDTQYF. Written as DNA, the CDR3 is TGTGCTAGTGGTTTGGGGGCCGGGGGGGATACGCAGTATTTT.

The chain is built from TRBV2 and TRBJ2-1; tentatively, D is TRBD2 (5 bases). CDR1 SNHLY and CDR2 FYNNEI come from the germline V gene. V was cut by 3 bases and J by 0 bases, with 15 bases left in between. The CDR3 extends over 17 amino acids. The CDR3 region has the DNA TGTGCCAGCAGTGATTCTACTGCGGGCAGCTCCTACAATGAGCAGTTCTTC. This sequence encodes CASSDSTAGSSYNEQFF. The full variable domain, completed using reference TRBV2 and TRBJ2-1, is EPEVTQTPSHQVTQMGQEVILRCVPISNHLYFYWYRQILGQKVEFLVSFYNNEISEKSEIFDDQFSVERPDGSNFTLKIRSTKLEDSAMYFCASSDSTAGSSYNEQFFGPGTRLTVL.

This chain joins TRBV27 and TRBJ2-7; possible D gene TRBD2, 7 bases. The V end was cut by 4 bases, the J end by 3 bases, with 16 bases between. CDR1 is MNHEY, CDR2 SMNVEV, per germline (reference sequence). The CDR3 length is 15 residues. CDR3 coding DNA: TGTGCCAGCAGTTGGGGTGGCGGGGGCCACTACGAGCAGTACTTC. It specifies CASSWGGGGHYEQYF.

V usage is TRBV5-6 and J usage is TRBJ2-3; D is uncertain. CDR3 length: 16 residues. The germline V gene has CDR1 SGHDT and CDR2 YYEEEE. V was cut by 0 bases and J by 0 bases, with 11 bases left in between. The CDR3 DNA follows: TGTGCCAGCAGCTTGGATAAGCACCTGAGCACAGATACGCAGTATTTT. This codes for CASSLDKHLSTDTQYF.

The chain combines TRBV6-6 with TRBJ1-5, with a possible D match to TRBD1 (5 bases). V was shortened by 4 bases and J by 6 bases, with 10 bases between the two germline ends. In germline, CDR1 is MNHNY, CDR2 SVGAGI (reference sequence). This CDR3 is built from 13 residues. The CDR3 is CASSSTVLQPQHF. CDR3 sequence (DNA): TGTGCCAGCAGTTCGACAGTACTTCAGCCCCAGCATTTT.

The rearrangement links TRBV5-1 to TRBJ2-3; possibly TRBD2 for D (6 bases). The germline V and J ends were trimmed by 1 base and 0 bases, with 9 bases remaining between them. Germline V gene sequence: CDR1 SGHRS, CDR2 YFSETQ. The CDR3 has 15 residues. DNA for the CDR3: TGCGCCAGCAGCTTGAACGGGGGTAGCACAGATACGCAGTATTTT. This codes for CASSLNGGSTDTQYF.